This is a list of T cell receptor beta chains from one sample in a study of T-cell reconstitution after alpha-beta-depleted transplantation in children. One entry per CDR3 protein, called by TCRdb with MiXCR from the PCR reads. The sample holds about 610,000 distinct CDR3 sequences; 10% are singletons and the top ten take 4%. Sequences were derived from PBMCs from the stem cell graft donor, sampled from the stem cell graft. All receptors come from a human donor who donated a stem cell graft to a child with acute myeloid leukemia. CDR3s leave out the opening cysteine and the closing phenylalanine or tryptophan. Expanded clones get a size class; other rows say once, few or many, or leave the size out.

>TRBJ2-1|many|TRBV20-1
SARGRELYNEQF
>TRBJ2-5|.|TRBV29-1
SVEDRGGKGETQY
>TRBJ2-3|few|TRBV7-9
ASSLERRASTDTQY
>TRBJ2-7|many|TRBV6-5
ASSSLPGLASEQY
>TRBJ2-7|few|TRBV29-1
SVGTAGRDEQY
>TRBJ2-3|.|TRBV7-9
ASGVSGVLETQY
>TRBJ2-2|many|TRBV29-1
SIQGGNGELF
>TRBJ2-7|few|TRBV29-1
SAQIPSGRIYEQY
>TRBJ2-1|.|TRBV27
AIRLEVGHNEQF
>TRBJ2-7|.|TRBV29-1
SVSSGATYEQY
>TRBJ2-7|.|TRBV29-1
SVEGPGLGQY
>TRBJ2-2|.|TRBV12-5
ASGRGVNTGELF
>TRBJ2-1|many|TRBV7-9
ASRHPGLAGVNNEQF
>TRBJ2-6|.|TRBV2
ASNPSGANVLT
>TRBJ2-1|many|TRBV6-1
ASSESASGYNEQF
>TRBJ2-5|few|TRBV15
ATSEVRLAGGPRETQY
>TRBJ2-2|few|TRBV5-6
ASSLRTAWGTGELF
>TRBJ2-3|.|TRBV20-1
SARDRTDMGTDTQY
>TRBJ1-2|few|TRBV12-3/TRBV12-4
ASSFWDRVPRGYT
>TRBJ2-7|few|TRBV4-2
ASSQAVVAKGDYEQY
>TRBJ2-7|many|TRBV7-9
ASSFLQGSYEQY
>TRBJ2-7|many|TRBV7-2
ASSIGLAWEQY
>TRBJ1-4|.|TRBV7-8
ASSLGTAYATNEKLF
>TRBJ2-1|many|TRBV9
ASSVEQGARNEQF
>TRBJ1-1|.|TRBV10-3
AISEGAGREAF
>TRBJ2-7|few|TRBV11-2
ASSFGPGLAVYEQY
>TRBJ1-4|many|TRBV7-9
ASSPGQGEEKLF
>TRBJ2-7|.|TRBV28
ASGELLMGGEQY
>TRBJ1-2|few|TRBV12-3/TRBV12-4
ASSFGGQGSYGYT
>TRBJ1-2|.|TRBV6-1
ASSESYGYT
>TRBJ2-1|many|TRBV20-1
SARVRGLAESSYNEQF
>TRBJ1-2|.|TRBV6-1
ASRVTGGVDGYT
>TRBJ2-5|.|TRBV4-1
ASSQSGTTETQY
>TRBJ2-5|few|TRBV29-1
SARDGGLAQY
>TRBJ2-7|few|TRBV20-1
SAAGLGAYEQY
>TRBJ2-1|.|TRBV5-1
ASSPTNLAGVINNEQF
>TRBJ2-5|.|TRBV29-1
SVEDPVVETQY
>TRBJ1-1|.|TRBV7-9
ASSRSGTPGAF
>TRBJ1-4|.|TRBV7-9
ASSLAGQGAEKLF
>TRBJ2-1|many|TRBV15
ATSSQPGTGNDNEQF
>TRBJ2-1|.|TRBV18
ASSLTNEQS
>TRBJ2-2|.|TRBV10-3
AISAQGQYTGELF
>TRBJ2-5|.|TRBV13
ASSSSTSSILETQY
>TRBJ2-5|many|TRBV20-1
SCFVGVGDQY
>TRBJ2-7|few|TRBV20-1
SARANYGEKPRWQY
>TRBJ2-6|many|TRBV29-1
SVARSGANVLT
>TRBJ2-3|.|TRBV5-4
ASSLWAGDSFSTDTQY
>TRBJ2-3|many|TRBV20-1
SARGLAGLTDTQY
>TRBJ2-6|few|TRBV7-3
ASSLMDSSSGANVLT
>TRBJ2-3|.|TRBV10-2
ASSALADTQY
>TRBJ2-2|many|TRBV24-1
ATSDSRGLTGELF
>TRBJ2-3|few|TRBV20-1
SASPPGVGMGNTQY
>TRBJ2-1|.|TRBV25-1
ASSAVPGLGDNEQF
>TRBJ2-5|.|TRBV20-1
SARTGTRETQY
>TRBJ2-6|many|TRBV7-7
ASSPTTGSGANVLT